These T cell receptor beta chains were read from a single sample in a study of blood T cell repertoires in COVID-19. TCRdb keeps only in-frame clones here, not all; method: immunoSEQ multiplex PCR. The repertoire includes about 370,000 clones, approximately 89% of them detected once, and about 9.4% sits in the top ten. Sample: peripheral blood. Receptors were obtained from a woman aged 25 to 39 with COVID-19, enrolled during active disease. The CDR3 runs from the conserved cysteine through the conserved F or W. Fields, in order: V gene, J gene, D gene, clone size, CDR3 DNA, CDR3 protein. D genes are given only for firm matches. Size values are once, few and many counts, or a class for expanded clones, and some rows have none.

TRBV9	TRBJ2-5	TRBD1	.	TGTGCCAGCAGCGTAGGATTCCAGGGGGCAGGGGAGACCCAGTACTTC	CASSVGFQGAGETQYF
TRBV6-5	TRBJ2-7	TRBD1	.	TGTGCCAGCAGTTACTCAGACAGGGGATCAAGCGAGCAGTACTTC	CASSYSDRGSSEQYF
TRBV7-8	TRBJ2-7	TRBD2	.	TGTGCCAGCAGCGGGGGGACTAGCGGGAACAAGCAGTACTTC	CASSGGTSGNKQYF
TRBV2	TRBJ2-3	TRBD2	once	TGTGCCAGCACGGGGGGAGCCGGCACAGATACGCAGTATTTT	CASTGGAGTDTQYF
TRBV6-2/TRBV6-3	TRBJ2-1	.	.	TGTGCCAGCAGTGCTCGGTTCCGCTACAATGAGCAGTTCTTC	CASSARFRYNEQFF
TRBV2	TRBJ2-7	TRBD2	.	TGTGCCAGCAGTGTGGGACTAGCGGGAATTTACGAGCAGTACTTC	CASSVGLAGIYEQYF
TRBV5-4	TRBJ2-3	TRBD1	.	TGTGCCAGCAGCCTCCCCGTGGGACAGGGAACAGATACGCAGTATTTT	CASSLPVGQGTDTQYF
TRBV7-9	TRBJ2-2	.	few	TGTGCCAGCAGCTTAGGAGACGGGGAGCTGTTTTTT	CASSLGDGELFF
TRBV15	TRBJ2-2	TRBD1	.	TGTGCCACCAGCAGTGACAGGGCGAGAGCCGGGGAGCTGTTTTTT	CATSSDRARAGELFF
TRBV7-8	TRBJ2-3	TRBD2	once	TGTGCCAGCAGCTTAGCGTGGCGCGGGAGGAGTGCAGATACGCAGTATTTT	CASSLAWRGRSADTQYF
TRBV6-1	TRBJ1-5	TRBD1	.	TGTGCCAGCAGTGAAAGGGACAGGGGATATCAGCCCCAGCATTTT	CASSERDRGYQPQHF
TRBV18	TRBJ2-2	TRBD1	.	TGTGCCAGCTCACCGGTAGGACAGGGTGACACCGGGGAGCTGTTTTTT	CASSPVGQGDTGELFF